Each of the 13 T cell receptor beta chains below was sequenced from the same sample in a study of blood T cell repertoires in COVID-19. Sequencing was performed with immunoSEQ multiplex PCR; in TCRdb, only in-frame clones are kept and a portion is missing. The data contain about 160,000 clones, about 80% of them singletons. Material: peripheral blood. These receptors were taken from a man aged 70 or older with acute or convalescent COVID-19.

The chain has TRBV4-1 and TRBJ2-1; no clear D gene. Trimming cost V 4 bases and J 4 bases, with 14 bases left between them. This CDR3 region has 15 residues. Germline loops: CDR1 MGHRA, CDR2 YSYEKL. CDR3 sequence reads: CASSLNTIRYNEQFF. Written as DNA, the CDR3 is TGCGCCAGCAGCCTAAATACTATCCGATACAATGAGCAGTTCTTC.

The CDR3: CASSYPGGAETQYF. The CDR3 DNA reads as TGTGCCAGCAGTTACCCTGGAGGCGCAGAGACCCAGTACTTC. V usage is TRBV6-6 and J usage is TRBJ2-5; a possible D gene is TRBD2 (5 bases). The germline V gene encodes CDR1 MNHNY and CDR2 SVGAGI (reference sequence). V lost 2 bases to trimming and J lost 4 bases, with 11 bases between them. The CDR3 runs to 14 residues.

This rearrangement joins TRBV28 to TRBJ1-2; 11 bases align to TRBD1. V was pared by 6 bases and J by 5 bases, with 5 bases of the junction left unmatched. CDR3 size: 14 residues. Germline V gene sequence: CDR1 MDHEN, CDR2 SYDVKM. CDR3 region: CASRGQGDEYGYTF. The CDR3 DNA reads TGTGCCAGCAGGGGACAGGGGGATGAGTATGGCTACACCTTC.

The CDR3: CASSQPGLAANEQFF. The CDR3 coding sequence is TGTGCCAGTAGTCAACCGGGACTAGCGGCCAATGAGCAGTTCTTC. The chain recombines TRBV19 with TRBJ2-1; 11 bases agree with TRBD2. Germline V CDR1 and CDR2: LNHDA, SQIVND (reference sequence). CDR3 length: 15 amino acids. V was pared by 5 bases and J by 6 bases, with 6 bases of the junction left unmatched.

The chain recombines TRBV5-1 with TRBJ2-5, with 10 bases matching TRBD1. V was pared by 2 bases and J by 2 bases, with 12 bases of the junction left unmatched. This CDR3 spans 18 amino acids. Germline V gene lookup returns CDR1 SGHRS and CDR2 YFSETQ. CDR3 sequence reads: CASSLGMTTGGYQETQYF. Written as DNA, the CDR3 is TGCGCCAGCAGCTTAGGAATGACGACAGGGGGCTATCAAGAGACCCAGTACTTC.

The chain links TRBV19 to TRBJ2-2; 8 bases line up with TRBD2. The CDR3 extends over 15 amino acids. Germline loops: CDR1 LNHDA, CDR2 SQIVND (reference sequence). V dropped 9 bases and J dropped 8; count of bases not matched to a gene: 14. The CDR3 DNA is TGTGCCAGCGCCCGGAGCGGGGGACGAAGGGGGGAGCTGTTTTTT. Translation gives CASARSGGRRGELFF.

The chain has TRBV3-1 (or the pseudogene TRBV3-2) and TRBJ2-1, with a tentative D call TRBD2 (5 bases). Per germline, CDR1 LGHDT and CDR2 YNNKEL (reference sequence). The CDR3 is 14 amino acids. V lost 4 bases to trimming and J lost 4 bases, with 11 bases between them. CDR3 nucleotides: TGTGCCAGCAGCCCAGTAAGAGGGTACAATGAGCAGTTCTTC. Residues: CASSPVRGYNEQFF.

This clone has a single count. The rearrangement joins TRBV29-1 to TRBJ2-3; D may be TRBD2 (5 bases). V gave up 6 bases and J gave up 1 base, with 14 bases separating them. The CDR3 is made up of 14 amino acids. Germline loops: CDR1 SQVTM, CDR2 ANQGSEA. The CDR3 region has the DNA TGCAGCGTCCGCCAGCTAGCTGGCACAGATACGCAGTATTTT. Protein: CSVRQLAGTDTQYF.

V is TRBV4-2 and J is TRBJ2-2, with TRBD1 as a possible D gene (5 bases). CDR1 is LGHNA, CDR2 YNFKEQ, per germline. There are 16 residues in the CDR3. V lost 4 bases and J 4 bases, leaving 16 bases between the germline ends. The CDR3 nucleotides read TGTGCCAGCAGCCCTTTGACAGCGAGGATCACCGGGGAGCTGTTTTTT. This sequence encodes CASSPLTARITGELFF.

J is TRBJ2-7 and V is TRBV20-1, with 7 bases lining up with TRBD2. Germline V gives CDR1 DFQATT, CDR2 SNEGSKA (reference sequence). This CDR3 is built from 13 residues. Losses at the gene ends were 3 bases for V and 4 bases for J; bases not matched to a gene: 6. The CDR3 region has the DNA TGCAGTGCTAGTAGGGCTAGCGGTTACGAGCAGTACTTC. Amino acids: CSASRASGYEQYF.

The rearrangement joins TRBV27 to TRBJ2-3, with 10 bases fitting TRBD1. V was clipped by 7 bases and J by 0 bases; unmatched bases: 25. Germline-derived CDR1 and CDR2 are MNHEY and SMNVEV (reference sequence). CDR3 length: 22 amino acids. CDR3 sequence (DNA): TGTGCCAGCAATCCCGGGAGACAGGGGGCTAGTAGCGGGGCATATAGCACAGATACGCAGTATTTT. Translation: CASNPGRQGASSGAYSTDTQYF.

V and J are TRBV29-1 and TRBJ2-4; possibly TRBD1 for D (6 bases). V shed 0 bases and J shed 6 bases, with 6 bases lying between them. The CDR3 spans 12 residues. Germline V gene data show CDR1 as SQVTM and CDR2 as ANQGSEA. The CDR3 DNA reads TGCAGCGTTGAAGAGGACAGAAACATTCAGTACTTC. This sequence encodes CSVEEDRNIQYF.

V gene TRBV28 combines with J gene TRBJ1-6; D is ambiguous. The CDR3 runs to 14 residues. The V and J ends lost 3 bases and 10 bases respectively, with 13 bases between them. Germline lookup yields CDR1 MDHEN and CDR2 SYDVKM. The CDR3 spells CASSFGPGVSPLHF. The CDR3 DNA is TGTGCCAGCAGTTTTGGCCCCGGGGTCTCACCCCTCCACTTT.